The 2 T cell receptor beta chains below all came from one sample that was sequenced in a study of blood T cell repertoires in COVID-19. The data were produced by immunoSEQ multiplex PCR, yet TCRdb's version contains in-frame clones alone and is incomplete. The sample has 200,000 to 250,000 clones, 70% to 90% seen once. The specimen was PBMCs or T cells enriched from blood (not recorded which). These receptors originate from a woman in her forties or fifties in a cohort exposed to, infected with or recovered from COVID-19 (not recorded which).

The table lists this clone with a few counts. The chain recombines TRBV28 with TRBJ1-2, with 9 bases lining up with TRBD1. CDR3 length: 15 residues. CDR1 is MDHEN and CDR2 is SYDVKM in the germline V gene. The V segment lost 6 bases and the J segment 7 bases; nucleotides outside the gene matches: 12. The CDR3 loop is CASRHNRDRVTGYTF. DNA for the CDR3: TGTGCCAGCAGGCACAACCGGGACAGGGTGACTGGCTACACCTTC.

The CDR3, as DNA: TGTGCCTGGAGGCCCCCGGGGACTTCAAACTATGGCTACACCTTC. Its protein product is CAWRPPGTSNYGYTF. The chain recombines TRBV30 with TRBJ1-2, with D possibly matching TRBD1 (5 bases). Trimming cost V 3 bases and J 2 bases, with 16 bases left between them. The V gene's germline CDR1 is GTSNPN and CDR2 SVGIG (reference sequence). This CDR3 contains 15 residues.